This TCR beta chain was sequenced for a study of T cells in Graves' hyperthyroidism and ophthalmopathy. Overall study findings and caveats: Before onset, ophthalmopathy was predicted by the model a median approximately 6.7 months earlier.

V lost 6 bases and J 4 bases, leaving 18 bases between the germline ends. CDR1 and CDR2 from the germline V gene are SGHVS and FNYEAQ. The CDR3 spans 15 residues. Amplification of TCR beta CDR3 regions was performed using RNA transcripts as template. The HTBI primer set drove a first-round RT-PCR of the TCR CDR3. TCRdb called the multiplex PCR reads again in MiXCR, with one record for every CDR3 protein. This sample has over 500,000 distinct CDR3 sequences, with 46% found just once. Concerning this clonotype: Antigen: not known.

The sequenced material came from peripheral blood or thyroid tissue (not recorded which). This rearrangement joins TRBV7-6 to TRBJ1-1; a weak D match, TRBD1 (6 bases). The clonotype comes from an adult woman with Graves' disease, either hyperthyroidism or ophthalmopathy (not recorded which). The CDR3 sequence is CASSELKQGGTEAFF. The CDR3, as DNA: TGTGCCAGCAGTGAATTAAAACAGGGCGGCACTGAAGCTTTCTTT. Supplemented by reference TRBV7-6 and TRBJ1-1, the full variable domain reads GAGVSQSPRYKVTKRGQDVALRCDPISGHVSLYWYRQALGQGPEFLTYFNYEAQQDKSGLPNDRFSAERPEGSISTLTIQRTEQRDSAMYRCASSELKQGGTEAFFGQGTRLTVV.